The clone carrying this T cell receptor (beta chain) was recorded at least ten times. Its antigen remains unknown. This sample was included in a study of T cell repertoires in cytomegalovirus infection. Points from the study as a whole: Dominant in the ex vivo response were TCR beta clonotypes restricted by HLA-C and specific for CMV. Identification of carriers of CMV plus the relevant HLA was achieved through cumulative public TCR beta family frequency.

Using its own MiXCR run on the reads, TCRdb lists one record per CDR3 protein. This table holds some 130,000 distinct CDR3 sequences, roughly 9% found once. V was trimmed by 6 bases and J by 6 bases, leaving 8 bases between them. Germline V gene sequence: CDR1 MDHEN, CDR2 SYDVKM. The CDR3 runs 11 residues. The source of this sequence is a human donor in good health (CMV status not recorded). Some clones in this sample may be carry-over from other donors' samples. Sequencing was done on a sample of PBMCs. The genes are TRBV28 and TRBJ1-1; the D is unclear. CDR3 loop: CASSNPAEAFF. CDR3 sequence (DNA): TGTGCCAGCAGCAACCCCGCTGAAGCTTTCTTT.